These T cell receptor beta chains were read from a single sample in a study of blood T cell repertoires in COVID-19. Here immunoSEQ multiplex PCR was the method, and the copy in TCRdb shows in-frame clones only, minus some. Of over 150,000 clones in the sample, 89% are singletons; the top ten hold approximately 2.1%. Sequencing was carried out using peripheral blood. These receptors all stem from a man between 18 and 35 years old who had recovered from COVID-19. CDR3s include the opening cysteine and the closing phenylalanine or tryptophan. Fields, in order: D gene, V gene, clone size, J gene, CDR3 protein, CDR3 DNA. A D gene is named only where the DNA matches it firmly. A clone size is listed for some rows: how often the clone was seen (once, few, many), or a class if it is expanded.

>TRBD2|TRBV19|-|TRBJ2-7
CASSVITSGSGEQYF
TGTGCCAGTAGTGTGATAACGAGCGGGAGTGGTGAGCAGTACTTC
>-|TRBV5-4|-|TRBJ1-3
CASSLQGSGNTIYF
TGTGCCAGCAGCTTACAGGGCTCTGGAAACACCATATATTTT
>-|TRBV27|-|TRBJ1-5
CASSLSGEGQPQHF
TGTGCCAGCAGTTTATCGGGGGAGGGACAGCCCCAGCATTTT
>-|TRBV3-1/TRBV3-2|-|TRBJ2-3
CASSQGPGVGGDTQYF
TGTGCCAGCAGCCAAGGACCAGGGGTCGGTGGAGATACGCAGTATTTT
>TRBD1|TRBV9|-|TRBJ1-2
CASSGQGAVNGYTF
TGTGCCAGCAGCGGGCAGGGGGCGGTTAATGGCTACACCTTC
>TRBD1|TRBV9|-|TRBJ2-7
CASSVESSRTGRYEQYF
TGTGCCAGCAGCGTAGAGAGTTCTAGGACAGGGCGCTACGAGCAGTACTTC
>TRBD1|TRBV24-1|-|TRBJ1-2
CATSPGGIDYGYTF
TGTGCCACCAGTCCAGGGGGTATAGACTATGGCTACACCTTC
>TRBD1|TRBV19|-|TRBJ1-2
CASWDRAFNGYTF
TGTGCCAGCTGGGACAGGGCGTTCAATGGCTACACCTTC
>-|TRBV3-1/TRBV3-2|-|TRBJ1-1
CASSQGALNTEAFF
TGTGCCAGCAGCCAAGGGGCCTTGAACACTGAAGCTTTCTTT
>TRBD2|TRBV27|once|TRBJ2-7
CASSPDSGGLREQYF
TGTGCCAGCAGTCCCGATAGCGGGGGTCTACGAGAGCAGTACTTC
>-|TRBV19|-|TRBJ2-6
CASKSLGEPISGANVLTF
TGTGCCAGTAAATCTCTTGGAGAACCCATCTCTGGGGCCAACGTCCTGACTTTC
>-|TRBV29-1|-|TRBJ1-4
CSVIGSPGGGEKLFF
TGCAGCGTGATCGGGAGTCCCGGAGGCGGTGAAAAACTGTTTTTT
>-|TRBV18|-|TRBJ1-1
CASSPLEIIVGTEAFF
TGTGCCAGCTCACCTCTAGAGATTATAGTGGGCACTGAAGCTTTCTTT
>-|TRBV27|-|TRBJ2-6
CASSRDFSGANVLTF
TGTGCCAGCAGCCGGGACTTCTCTGGGGCCAACGTCCTGACTTTC
>TRBD1|TRBV5-4|-|TRBJ1-2
CASSRGQDYGYTF
TGTGCCAGCAGCCGGGGACAGGACTATGGCTACACCTTC
>TRBD1|TRBV9|-|TRBJ1-1
CASSALQGGSEAFF
TGTGCCAGCAGCGCACTACAGGGGGGTTCTGAAGCTTTCTTT
>-|TRBV19|-|TRBJ1-2
CASSIAQFYGYTF
TGTGCCAGTAGTATCGCCCAGTTCTATGGCTACACCTTC
>-|TRBV24-1|-|TRBJ2-7
CATSDLRGEQYF
TGTGCCACCAGTGATTTGAGGGGCGAGCAGTACTTC
>-|TRBV19|-|TRBJ1-1
CASSMMRENTEAFF
TGTGCCAGTAGTATGATGCGGGAGAACACTGAAGCTTTCTTT
>TRBD1|TRBV3-1/TRBV3-2|few|TRBJ1-1
CASSDTGGLGTEAFF
TGTGCCAGCAGCGATACAGGGGGCTTGGGCACTGAAGCTTTCTTT
>TRBD2|TRBV20-1|-|TRBJ2-4
CSASGGNIQYF
TGCAGTGCTAGCGGGGGGAACATTCAGTACTTC
>-|TRBV20-1|once|TRBJ1-2
CSASTSGGYGYTF
TGCAGTGCTAGTACCTCGGGGGGCTATGGCTACACCTTC
>TRBD2|TRBV4-2|-|TRBJ2-2
CASSQGGGTGELFF
TGTGCCAGCAGCCAAGGCGGGGGAACCGGGGAGCTGTTTTTT
>-|TRBV4-3|-|TRBJ1-5
CASSQDRQGRNQPQHF
TGCGCCAGCAGCCAAGATCGGCAGGGGCGCAATCAGCCCCAGCATTTT
>TRBD1|TRBV6-4|-|TRBJ1-1
CASRATGGHTEAFF
TGTGCCAGCAGGGCGACAGGGGGACACACTGAAGCTTTCTTT
>-|TRBV6-1|-|TRBJ2-3
CASSDLVATQYF
TGTGCCAGCAGTGACCTAGTTGCTACGCAGTATTTT
>-|TRBV7-9|-|TRBJ1-6
CASSLGGTSVNNSPLHF
TGTGCCAGCAGCTTAGGCGGGACTTCTGTGAATAATTCACCCCTCCACTTT
>-|TRBV2|-|TRBJ1-2
CASTDDSLSPNYNYGYTF
TGTGCCAGCACTGACGACAGCCTCTCGCCTAATTATAACTATGGCTACACCTTC
>-|TRBV19|-|TRBJ1-5
CASSTLRGRGVTPNRSPQHF
TGTGCCAGTAGTACTCTCCGGGGCAGGGGTGTTACCCCAAATCGTTCGCCCCAGCATTTT
>TRBD1|TRBV7-8|-|TRBJ2-7
CASSLALPGQGYEQYF
TGTGCCAGCAGCTTAGCCCTTCCGGGACAGGGGTACGAGCAGTACTTC
>TRBD2|TRBV9|-|TRBJ2-1
CASSARVGTSQGEQFF
TGTGCCAGCAGCGCGAGGGTGGGGACTAGTCAGGGTGAGCAGTTCTTC
>TRBD1|TRBV7-2|-|TRBJ2-7
CASSRIQGAVYEQYF
TGTGCCAGCAGCCGGATACAGGGGGCAGTCTACGAGCAGTACTTC
>TRBD2|TRBV7-2|-|TRBJ2-7
CASSPITSGRRREQYF
TGTGCCAGCAGCCCTATAACTAGCGGGAGACGGAGGGAGCAGTACTTC
>TRBD1|TRBV5-5|-|TRBJ1-1
CASSLGTGGSNTEAFF
TGTGCCAGCAGCTTAGGGACAGGGGGCTCGAACACTGAAGCTTTCTTT
>-|TRBV4-3|-|TRBJ2-1
CASSQDPGLSQSNEQFF
TGCGCCAGCAGCCAAGATCCTGGACTCTCCCAGTCCAATGAGCAGTTCTTC
>-|TRBV5-1|-|TRBJ1-3
CASSSTRDRNTIYF
TGCGCCAGCAGCTCTACCAGGGATAGAAACACCATATATTTT
>-|TRBV11-2|-|TRBJ2-1
CASSLGSGEQFF
TGTGCCAGCAGCTTAGGGTCAGGTGAGCAGTTCTTC
>TRBD2|TRBV29-1|-|TRBJ2-1
CSVVPGLAGGNEQFF
TGCAGCGTTGTCCCGGGACTAGCGGGAGGAAATGAGCAGTTCTTC
>-|TRBV7-9|few|TRBJ1-5
CASSWGPGTTPQHF
TGTGCCAGCAGCTGGGGGCCGGGGACCACACCCCAGCATTTT
>-|TRBV3-1/TRBV3-2|many|TRBJ2-1
CASSLGVASWNEQFF
TGTGCCAGCAGCCTCGGGGTGGCTAGCTGGAATGAGCAGTTCTTC
>TRBD2|TRBV4-1|once|TRBJ2-1
CASSQALGLAEQFF
TGCGCCAGCAGCCAAGCTCTAGGACTAGCGGAGCAGTTCTTC
>TRBD1|TRBV18|-|TRBJ1-1
CASSGQGAGTEAFF
TGTGCCAGCTCAGGACAGGGGGCAGGCACTGAAGCTTTCTTT
>TRBD2|TRBV4-3|-|TRBJ2-2
CASGEREREIPGELFF
TGCGCCAGCGGGGAACGAGAGCGGGAAATCCCCGGGGAGCTGTTTTTT
>TRBD2|TRBV7-6|few|TRBJ2-5
CASSLGTSGQETQYF
TGTGCCAGCAGCTTAGGGACTAGCGGACAAGAGACCCAGTACTTC
>-|TRBV2|-|TRBJ1-1
CASSVSSRNTEAFF
TGTGCCAGCAGTGTTTCGTCCAGGAACACTGAAGCTTTCTTT
>-|TRBV12-5|once|TRBJ2-7
CASGLVSEGTNSFSYEQYF
TGTGCTAGTGGTTTGGTAAGTGAAGGGACAAATTCCTTTTCCTACGAGCAGTACTTC
>-|TRBV10-3|-|TRBJ2-5
CAISDRARETQYF
TGTGCCATCAGTGACCGAGCCCGCGAGACCCAGTACTTC
>TRBD1|TRBV9|-|TRBJ1-3
CASSVAGGHSGNTIYF
TGTGCCAGCAGCGTAGCAGGGGGGCACTCTGGAAACACCATATATTTT
>-|TRBV29-1|-|TRBJ2-7
CSVGPGGPYEQYF
TGCAGCGTTGGCCCGGGGGGCCCCTACGAGCAGTACTTC
>TRBD1|TRBV11-3|-|TRBJ2-5
CASSWGIGGEETQYF
TGTGCCAGCAGCTGGGGGATAGGGGGCGAAGAGACCCAGTACTTC
>-|TRBV5-1|-|TRBJ2-1
CASSSGDNEQFF
TGCGCCAGCAGCTCAGGGGACAATGAGCAGTTCTTC